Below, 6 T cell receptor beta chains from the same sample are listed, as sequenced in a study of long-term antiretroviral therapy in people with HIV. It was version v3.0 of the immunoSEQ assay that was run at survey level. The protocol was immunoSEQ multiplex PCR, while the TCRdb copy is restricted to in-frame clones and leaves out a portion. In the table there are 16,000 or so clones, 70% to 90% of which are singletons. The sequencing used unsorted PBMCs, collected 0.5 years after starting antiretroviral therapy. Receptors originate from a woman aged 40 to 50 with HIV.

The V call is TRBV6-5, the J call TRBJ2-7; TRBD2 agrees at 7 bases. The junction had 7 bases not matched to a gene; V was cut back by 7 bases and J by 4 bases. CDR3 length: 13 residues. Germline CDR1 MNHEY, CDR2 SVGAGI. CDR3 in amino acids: CASKPGLTYEQYF. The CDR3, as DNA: TGTGCCAGCAAACCGGGACTAACTTACGAGCAGTACTTC.

CDR3 residues: CASSKDVGQTTEAFF. The CDR3 DNA reads TGTGCCAGCAGTAAGGACGTCGGACAGACCACTGAAGCTTTCTTT. The chain combines TRBV6-1 with TRBJ1-1; a weak D match, TRBD1 (6 bases). The CDR3 has 15 residues. The germline gives CDR1 MNHNS, CDR2 SASEGT. V was shortened by 5 bases and J by 4 bases, with 17 bases between the two germline ends.

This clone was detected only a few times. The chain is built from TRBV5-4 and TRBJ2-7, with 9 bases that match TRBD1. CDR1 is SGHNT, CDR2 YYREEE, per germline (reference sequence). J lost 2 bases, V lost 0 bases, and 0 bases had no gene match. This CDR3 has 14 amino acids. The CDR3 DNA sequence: TGTGCCAGCAGCTTGGGGGACAGGGCCTACGAGCAGTACTTC. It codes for CASSLGDRAYEQYF.

The DNA of the CDR3 is TGTGCCATCCAGGGGGCAAGCACAGATACGCAGTATTTT. Protein: CAIQGASTDTQYF. This chain connects TRBV10-3 to TRBJ2-3; the match to TRBD1 covers 8 bases. Germline lookup yields CDR1 ENHRY and CDR2 SYGVKD. The CDR3 has 13 amino acids. Trimming cost V 8 bases and J 0 bases; bases outside gene matches: 1.

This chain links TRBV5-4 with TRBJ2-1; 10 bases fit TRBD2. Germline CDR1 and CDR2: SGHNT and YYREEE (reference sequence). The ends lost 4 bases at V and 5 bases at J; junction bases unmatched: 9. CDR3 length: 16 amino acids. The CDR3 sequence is CASSPDGTSVNNEQFF. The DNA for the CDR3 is TGTGCCAGCAGCCCTGACGGGACTAGCGTAAACAATGAGCAGTTCTTC.

CDR3 in amino acids: CASSSNVDTQYF. The CDR3 region has the DNA TGTGCCAGCAGTTCGAACGTCGATACGCAGTATTTT. The rearrangement joins TRBV27 to TRBJ2-3; D remains ambiguous. The germline CDR1 and CDR2 sequences are MNHEY and SMNVEV (reference sequence). The CDR3 runs to 12 residues. V lost 4 bases and J 6 bases, leaving 8 bases between the germline ends.